The 13 T cell receptor beta chains reported below all come from one sample, sequenced in a study of shared T cell receptors in the human thymus. Generated by immunoSEQ multiplex PCR, the TCRdb table keeps only in-frame clones and is missing some. The table lists 600,000 to 900,000 clones, approximately 85% of them singletons, with more than 0.01% in the top ten. The same data also contributed to another study, on human thymus T cells.

Sequenced material: thymocytes. Receptor source: a girl less than two years old with a congenital heart defect.

This chain uses TRBV28 with TRBJ2-4; TRBD1 matches 10 bases. Looked up from germline, CDR1 is MDHEN and CDR2 is SYDVKM. The CDR3 totals 19 residues. V lost 2 bases, J lost 2 bases, and 12 bases stayed unmatched. The CDR3: CASSLGKGTGVIPKNIQYF. CDR3 DNA: TGTGCCAGCAGTTTAGGGAAGGGGACAGGGGTTATACCCAAAAACATTCAGTACTTC.

The chain uses TRBV28 and TRBJ2-2; 12 bases fit TRBD2. Trimming cost V 8 bases and J 5 bases; bases outside gene matches: 6. The CDR3 loop spans 15 amino acids. Germline V lookup: CDR1 MDHEN, CDR2 SYDVKM. The CDR3 loop is CASGLAGGRTGELFF. CDR3 in DNA: TGTGCCAGCGGGCTAGCGGGGGGGCGGACCGGGGAGCTGTTTTTT. Variable domain in full (rest from reference TRBV28 and TRBJ2-2): DVKVTQSSRYLVKRTGEKVFLECVQDMDHENMFWYRQDPGLGLRLIYFSYDVKMKEKGDIPEGYSVSREKKERFSLILESASTNQTSMYLCASGLAGGRTGELFFGEGSRLTVL.

CDR3 loop: CASSDKTGDPGYTF. Written as DNA, the CDR3 is TGTGCCAGCAGCGATAAGACAGGGGATCCTGGCTACACCTTC. The chain has TRBV7-9 and TRBJ1-2; TRBD1 agrees at 8 bases. In germline, CDR1 is SEHNR, CDR2 FQNEAQ (reference sequence). The CDR3 spans 14 residues. Germline trimming cut 5 bases from V and 7 bases from J; bases unmatched to any gene: 9.

The V and J genes are TRBV2 and TRBJ2-7; TRBD1 matches at 9 bases. The CDR3 has 18 amino acids. Germline CDR1 is SNHLY and CDR2 is FYNNEI. V was pared by 10 bases and J by 2 bases, with 21 bases of the junction left unmatched. The chain's CDR3 is CATTTPTGGEQQTYEQYF. The CDR3 DNA reads as TGTGCCACCACCACTCCGACAGGGGGAGAACAACAAACCTACGAGCAGTACTTC.

The chain employs TRBV7-9 and TRBJ1-1, with 10 bases that match TRBD1. V shed 5 bases, J shed 11 bases, and the junction held 2 bases outside the gene matches. Per the germline V gene, CDR1 is SEHNR and CDR2 is FQNEAQ (reference sequence). CDR3 length equals 11 residues. CDR3: CASSLDRGAFF. The CDR3 nucleotides are TGTGCCAGCAGCCTGGACAGGGGGGCTTTCTTT. The whole variable domain, remainder taken from reference TRBV7-9 and TRBJ1-1, is DTGVSQNPRHKITKRGQNVTFRCDPISEHNRLYWYRQTLGQGPEFLTYFQNEAQLEKSRLLSDRFSAERPKGSFSTLEIQRTEQGDSAMYLCASSLDRGAFFGQGTRLTVV.

V and J are TRBV6-6 and TRBJ1-1; possibly TRBD1 for D (6 bases). In germline, CDR1 is MNHNY, CDR2 SVGAGI (reference sequence). V lost 7 bases to trimming and J lost 3 bases, with 15 bases between them. There are 14 residues in the CDR3. The CDR3 nucleotides read TGTGCCAGCACCCTTCAGGGGCCCTACACTGAAGCTTTCTTT. Translation: CASTLQGPYTEAFF.

The chain combines TRBV19 with TRBJ1-2; the match to TRBD1 covers 9 bases. Germline CDR1 LNHDA, CDR2 SQIVND (reference sequence). The trim removed 5 bases at V and 0 bases at J, leaving 10 bases unmatched. This CDR3 contains 17 residues. CDR3 residues: CASSSHGTGQANYGYTF. The CDR3 DNA sequence: TGTGCCAGTAGTTCGCACGGGACAGGGCAAGCTAACTATGGCTACACCTTC.

V usage is TRBV18 and J usage is TRBJ2-3; possibly TRBD2 for D (5 bases). Germline CDR1 KGHSH, CDR2 LQKENI. This CDR3 has 15 residues. V was trimmed by 2 bases and J by 0 bases, leaving 9 bases between them. CDR3 in amino acids: CASSPGSGSTDTQYF. CDR3 nucleotides: TGTGCCAGCTCACCAGGCAGCGGTAGCACAGATACGCAGTATTTT.

The rearrangement joins TRBV14 to TRBJ2-3, with D unresolved. The V end was cut by 4 bases, the J end by 0 bases, with 23 bases between. CDR1 is SGHDN and CDR2 is FVKESK in the germline V gene. The CDR3 loop spans 19 amino acids. CDR3 amino acids: CASSRRPGISTKSTDTQYF. CDR3 nucleotides: TGTGCCAGCAGCCGGCGGCCGGGTATATCTACAAAAAGCACAGATACGCAGTATTTT.

The gene calls are TRBV19 and TRBJ2-7, with D possibly being TRBD1 (6 bases). CDR1 and CDR2 from the germline V gene are LNHDA and SQIVND (reference sequence). CDR3 length: 15 residues. V lost 4 bases to trimming and J lost 2 bases, with 15 bases between them. CDR3 residues: CASSNKGTRAYEQYF. In nucleotides, the CDR3 is TGTGCCAGTAGTAACAAGGGGACAAGGGCCTACGAGCAGTACTTC.

The CDR3 DNA reads as TGTGCCAGTAGGGGCCTCAGGCTGACTGAAGCTTTCTTT. Translating gives CASRGLRLTEAFF. The chain recombines TRBV19 with TRBJ1-1; the D is unclear. The CDR3 extends over 13 amino acids. V was shortened by 6 bases and J by 5 bases, with 13 bases between the two germline ends. Germline-derived CDR1 and CDR2 are LNHDA and SQIVND (reference sequence).

The rearrangement links TRBV14 to TRBJ2-7; tentatively, D is TRBD2 (6 bases). V was shortened by 4 bases and J by 6 bases, with 13 bases between the two germline ends. This CDR3 has 13 residues. The germline CDR1 and CDR2 sequences are SGHDN and FVKESK. The CDR3 coding sequence is TGTGCCAGCAGCCGCCCGGAGGGGAGCGAGCAGTACTTC. This encodes CASSRPEGSEQYF.

The V gene is TRBV5-1, the J gene TRBJ1-2; no definite D call. Trimming removed 5 bases at V and 4 bases at J, with 12 bases between. CDR1 SGHRS and CDR2 YFSETQ come from the germline V gene. The CDR3 runs 13 residues. The DNA for the CDR3 is TGCGCCAGCAGAATCCCACAGTCCTATGGCTACACCTTC. It translates to CASRIPQSYGYTF.